Presented here are 11 T cell receptor beta chains from one specimen sequenced in a study of T cell repertoires in cytomegalovirus infection. Antigens of these TCRs are unknown. TCRdb analysed the reads with MiXCR anew, one entry per CDR3 protein. The sample lists some 24,000 distinct CDR3 sequences; approximately 22% were seen once. Here the sequenced sample was CD8+ T cells from cultured PBMCs, taken from culture after CMV antigen stimulation. The receptors originated from a human donor in good health (CMV status not recorded). Some clones in this sample may be carry-over from other donors' samples.

This clonotype was counted many times. The rearrangement links TRBV27 to TRBJ2-2; D is ambiguous. Per germline, CDR1 MNHEY and CDR2 SMNVEV (reference sequence). V gave up 5 bases and J gave up 1 base, with 11 bases separating them. The CDR3 contains 15 residues. CDR3 DNA sequence: TGTGCCAGCAGTCTTATGTCGCAGAACACCGGGGAGCTGTTTTTT. It translates to CASSLMSQNTGELFF.

The table lists this clonotype with many counts. The chain recombines TRBV6-1 with TRBJ1-4; D perhaps matches TRBD1 (5 bases). V lost 0 bases to trimming and J lost 3 bases, with 23 bases between them. The CDR3 extends over 20 amino acids. The germline gives CDR1 MNHNS, CDR2 SASEGT. DNA of the CDR3: TGTGCCAGCAGTGAAGCTTGGGGCAGGCGGAGGTTGGGGCCTAATGAAAAACTGTTTTTT. Translated: CASSEAWGRRRLGPNEKLFF.

The chain couples TRBV27 to TRBJ1-5, with D possibly being TRBD1 (6 bases). The CDR3 extends over 14 amino acids. The germline V gene encodes CDR1 MNHEY and CDR2 SMNVEV (reference sequence). V lost 4 bases to trimming and J lost 3 bases, with 10 bases between them. The CDR3 reads CASSWGADNQPQHF. DNA of the CDR3: TGTGCCAGCAGTTGGGGGGCTGACAATCAGCCCCAGCATTTT.

The V gene is TRBV29-1, the J gene TRBJ1-6; 7 bases match TRBD1. The CDR3 has 19 residues. Germline loops: CDR1 SQVTM, CDR2 ANQGSEA. J was trimmed by 0 bases and V by 8 bases; bases with no gene match: 19. The CDR3 DNA reads TGCAGCCCCCAGACAGGGCCGACCGCAACCGACTCCTATAATTCACCCCTCCACTTT. Protein product: CSPQTGPTATDSYNSPLHF.

This chain's CDR3 is CASSWIGGLNTGELFF. DNA for the CDR3: TGCGCCAGCAGCTGGATCGGCGGGTTGAACACCGGGGAGCTGTTTTTT. This rearrangement joins TRBV5-1 to TRBJ2-2; D may be TRBD2 (5 bases). Germline V CDR1 and CDR2: SGHRS, YFSETQ. The V gene lost 3 bases and the J gene lost 1 base, with 13 bases spanning the gap. The CDR3 spans 16 residues.

This clonotype was counted at least ten times. This chain connects TRBV7-9 to TRBJ2-5; no reliable D call. The CDR3 runs 13 residues. CDR1 and CDR2 (germline): SEHNR, FQNEAQ (reference sequence). V was shortened by 4 bases and J by 7 bases, with 13 bases between the two germline ends. CDR3 coding DNA: TGTGCCAGCAGCTATCAGGAATGGGGGACCCAGTACTTC. This gives the protein CASSYQEWGTQYF.

In regard to this clonotype: One junction end disagrees with the germline gene, perhaps due to a read error. The V call is TRBV12-3 or TRBV12-4, the J call TRBJ2-1, with 9 bases aligning to TRBD2. This CDR3 has 15 residues. Here the CDR3 DNA reads TGTGCCAGCAGCTTAGCGGGGGCCTTTCTTAATGAGCAGTTCTTC. Amino acids: CASSLAGAFLNEQFF.

The J gene is TRBJ2-3, the V gene TRBV29-1; D not certain. Looked up from germline, CDR1 is SQVTM and CDR2 is ANQGSEA. V dropped 3 bases and J dropped 2 bases, with 9 bases sitting between them. The CDR3 contains 13 residues. CDR3 amino acids: CSVDRISTDTQYF. The DNA for the CDR3 is TGCAGCGTTGATCGCATCTCCACAGATACGCAGTATTTT.

This clonotype was observed at least ten times. The chain links TRBV7-9 to TRBJ2-7; 8 nucleotides align to TRBD2. Germline CDR1 is SEHNR and CDR2 is FQNEAQ (reference sequence). With V trimmed by 2 bases and J by 2 bases, 8 bases remained unmatched. This CDR3 has 16 residues. The CDR3 sequence is CASSLSSSGGTYEQYF. CDR3 in DNA: TGTGCCAGCAGCTTAAGTTCGAGCGGGGGAACCTACGAGCAGTACTTC.

In this sample, this clonotype turned up many times. The J gene is TRBJ1-4, the V gene TRBV7-8; D perhaps matches TRBD1 (5 bases). Germline assignment: CDR1 SGHVS and CDR2 FQNEAQ. V was trimmed by 6 bases and J by 7 bases, leaving 18 bases between them. The CDR3 has 15 amino acids. The CDR3 sequence: CASSYGGGEGEKLFF. In DNA form, the CDR3 reads TGTGCCAGCAGTTACGGCGGGGGGGAGGGTGAAAAACTGTTTTTT.

A few counts support this clonotype. This chain connects TRBV7-8 to TRBJ2-7; TRBD2 aligns across 7 bases. Germline CDR1 SGHVS, CDR2 FQNEAQ. The CDR3 covers 14 residues. The trim removed 3 bases at V and 2 bases at J, leaving 4 bases unmatched. CDR3 in DNA: TGTGCCAGCAGCTTGCTAGCGGCGACCTACGAGCAGTACTTC. It codes for CASSLLAATYEQYF.